A single sample gave rise to the 21 T cell receptor beta chains below, sequenced in a study of blood T cell repertoires in COVID-19. The repertoire was sequenced with immunoSEQ multiplex PCR; TCRdb's copy has only in-frame clones and lacks some. The table records approximately 320,000 clones, 90% of them present only once. What was sequenced was PBMCs or T cells enriched from blood (not recorded which). These receptors were collected from a man aged 60 to 75 who had recovered from COVID-19.

This chain joins TRBV6-2 or TRBV6-3 and TRBJ2-7, with a tentative D call TRBD1 (6 bases). From germline, CDR1 is MNHEY and CDR2 SVGEGT. The CDR3 contains 14 residues. Trimming removed 4 bases from V and 3 bases from J, with 13 bases in between. The CDR3 DNA reads as TGTGCCAGCAGTTGGACACAGGGATACTACGAGCAGTACTTC. This encodes CASSWTQGYYEQYF.

The J gene is TRBJ1-5, the V gene TRBV5-6, with no clear D. Trimming shortened V by 3 bases and J by 1 base, and 11 bases separated the two germline ends. The CDR3 sequence is 15 residues long. CDR1 and CDR2 from the germline V gene are SGHDT and YYEEEE. The CDR3 is CASSWEVVSNQPQHF. CDR3 coding DNA: TGTGCCAGCAGCTGGGAGGTAGTAAGCAATCAGCCCCAGCATTTT.

The chain couples TRBV28 to TRBJ2-2; TRBD2 agrees at 11 bases. CDR1 MDHEN and CDR2 SYDVKM come from the germline V gene. The CDR3 spans 16 residues. The J segment lost 5 bases and the V segment lost 6 bases, leaving 8 bases of the junction unmatched. The CDR3 DNA reads as TGTGCCAGCAGGCCGAGGACTAGCGGGTCAACCGGGGAGCTGTTTTTT. As protein: CASRPRTSGSTGELFF.

This clone was seen a single time. The chain couples TRBV19 to TRBJ1-1; 7 bases align to TRBD1. The CDR3 contains 15 residues. Germline CDR1 LNHDA, CDR2 SQIVND (reference sequence). V was pared by 9 bases and J by 7 bases, with 17 bases of the junction left unmatched. CDR3 protein: CASSSGDSRGFEAFF. In nucleotides, the CDR3 is TGTGCCAGCTCTTCGGGGGACAGTAGGGGGTTTGAAGCTTTCTTT.

The V call is TRBV4-1, the J call TRBJ2-1; 7 nucleotides align to TRBD2. This CDR3 has 16 residues. V shed 1 base and J 0 bases; nucleotides not matched to a gene: 3. Germline lookup yields CDR1 MGHRA and CDR2 YSYEKL. The CDR3 nucleotides are TGCGCCAGCAGCCAAGTACTAGCGAGCTCCTACAATGAGCAGTTCTTC. It specifies CASSQVLASSYNEQFF.

The CDR3 spells CASSLRAGKVAYNEQFF. The CDR3, as DNA: TGTGCCAGCAGCTTGCGAGCGGGAAAGGTTGCCTACAATGAGCAGTTCTTC. The chain combines TRBV7-8 with TRBJ2-1, with 7 positions matching TRBD2. CDR3 length: 17 residues. The V and J ends lost 3 bases and 2 bases, in that order; junction bases with no gene match: 10. Per the germline V gene, CDR1 is SGHVS and CDR2 is FQNEAQ.

The chain joins TRBV6-5 to TRBJ2-5, with 8 bases matching TRBD1. The V and J ends lost 5 bases and 7 bases, in that order; junction bases with no gene match: 6. Germline values: CDR1 MNHEY, CDR2 SVGAGI. The CDR3 covers 13 residues. The CDR3 nucleotides are TGTGCCAGCAGTCCAGGGGGCGGACGGACCCAGTACTTC. Its translation is CASSPGGGRTQYF.

The chain has TRBV6-5 and TRBJ1-1, with unresolved D. The germline V gene has CDR1 MNHEY and CDR2 SVGAGI. There are 14 residues in the CDR3. The V and J ends lost 0 bases and 7 bases respectively, with 12 bases between them. CDR3 protein: CASSYSSPIVEAFF. The CDR3 DNA follows: TGTGCCAGCAGTTACTCGAGCCCGATTGTTGAAGCTTTCTTT.

V gene TRBV4-2 combines with J gene TRBJ1-1; TRBD1 might be the D (5 bases). V lost 1 base and J lost 4, with 7 bases in between. There are 13 residues in the CDR3. Germline CDR1 LGHNA, CDR2 YNFKEQ. As DNA, the CDR3 is TGTGCCAGCAGCCAAGGGACACGCACTGAAGCTTTCTTT. It is translated as CASSQGTRTEAFF.

CDR3 amino acids: CASSLVSAGPDTQYF. CDR3 DNA sequence: TGTGCCAGCAGCCTCGTTTCCGCGGGCCCAGATACGCAGTATTTT. J is TRBJ2-3 and V is TRBV5-4, with D possibly TRBD2 on 5 matching bases. Between the trimmed V and J ends, which lost 4 bases and 4 bases, there was a span of 16 bases. The length of the CDR3 is 15 residues. CDR1 and CDR2 (germline): SGHNT, YYREEE (reference sequence). The entire variable domain, with the rest obtained from reference TRBV5-4 and TRBJ2-3, is as follows: ETGVTQSPTHLIKTRGQQVTLRCSSQSGHNTVSWYQQALGQGPQFIFQYYREEENGRGNFPPRFSGLQFPNYSSELNVNALELDDSALYLCASSLVSAGPDTQYFGPGTRLTVL.

This clone is a singleton in its sample. The chain joins TRBV11-2 to TRBJ2-7; TRBD2 aligns across 7 bases. Looked up from germline, CDR1 is SGHAT and CDR2 is FQNNGV. J lost 2 bases, V lost 4 bases, and 5 bases had no gene match. The CDR3 covers 14 residues. As DNA, the CDR3 is TGTGCCAGCAGCTCGAGCGGGGTTCCCTACGAGCAGTACTTC. Protein: CASSSSGVPYEQYF.

The genes are TRBV5-1 and TRBJ1-6; D might be TRBD1 (6 bases). Germline CDR1 reads SGHRS; CDR2 reads YFSETQ. The V and J ends lost 3 bases and 6 bases respectively, with 10 bases between them. The CDR3 runs 14 residues. The CDR3 bases are TGCGCCAGCAGCTCGGGACAAACTAATTCACCCCTCCACTTT. This translates into CASSSGQTNSPLHF.

The V call is TRBV18, the J call TRBJ2-7, with TRBD2 identical over 9 bases. This CDR3 has 16 residues. Losses at the gene ends were 2 bases for V and 5 bases for J; bases not matched to a gene: 10. CDR1 and CDR2 (germline): KGHSH, LQKENI. Here the CDR3 DNA reads TGTGCCAGCTCACCATTTAGCGGGGGACGTAGTGACGAGCAGTACTTC. It encodes CASSPFSGGRSDEQYF. Together with reference TRBV18 and TRBJ2-7, the CDR3 gives the full variable domain: NAGVMQNPRHLVRRRGQEARLRCSPMKGHSHVYWYRQLPEEGLKFMVYLQKENIIDESGMPKERFSAEFPKEGPSILRIQQVVRGDSAAYFCASSPFSGGRSDEQYFGPGTRLTVT.

CDR3 DNA sequence: TGTGCCTGGCAGAAGGGGTTTCAGTACTATGGCTACACCTTC. It yields the protein CAWQKGFQYYGYTF. The chain has TRBV30 and TRBJ1-2, with D possibly TRBD1 on 5 matching bases. This CDR3 region has 14 residues. V gave up 5 bases and J gave up 3 bases, with 16 bases separating them. CDR1 GTSNPN and CDR2 SVGIG come from the germline V gene (reference sequence).

The chain employs TRBV3-1 (or the pseudogene TRBV3-2) and TRBJ2-3, with a possible D match to TRBD2 (6 bases). V dropped 4 bases and J dropped 2 bases, with 7 bases sitting between them. The CDR3 contains 13 residues. Germline loops: CDR1 LGHDT, CDR2 YNNKEL (reference sequence). The CDR3 bases are TGTGCCAGCAGCCCACTAGCCACAGATACGCAGTATTTT. Translated, it gives CASSPLATDTQYF.

The rearrangement links TRBV5-1 to TRBJ2-2, with 9 positions matching TRBD2. V lost 1 base and J lost 6; bases outside the gene matches: 13. CDR3 length equals 18 residues. Germline CDR1 reads SGHRS; CDR2 reads YFSETQ. CDR3 protein: CASSLLLAGVMNAGELFF. The DNA of the CDR3 is TGCGCCAGCAGCTTGTTGTTAGCGGGAGTGATGAATGCCGGGGAGCTGTTTTTT. The full variable domain, its missing parts supplied by reference TRBV5-1 and TRBJ2-2, is KAGVTQTPRYLIKTRGQQVTLSCSPISGHRSVSWYQQTPGQGLQFLFEYFSETQRNKGNFPGRFSGRQFSNSRSEMNVSTLELGDSALYLCASSLLLAGVMNAGELFFGEGSRLTVL.

This rearrangement joins TRBV7-9 to TRBJ2-3; 10 nucleotides agree with TRBD2. After removal of 5 bases from V and 3 bases from J, the junction contained 5 bases not matched to a gene. The CDR3 has 15 amino acids. Germline V CDR1 and CDR2: SEHNR, FQNEAQ (reference sequence). The CDR3 protein is CASSNSGGATDTQYF. The CDR3 nucleotides are TGTGCCAGCAGCAACAGCGGGGGGGCAACAGATACGCAGTATTTT.

This chain joins TRBV4-2 and TRBJ2-2; 9 bases match TRBD1. Germline lookup yields CDR1 LGHNA and CDR2 YNFKEQ. The CDR3 has 19 residues. The V gene end was trimmed by 2 bases and the J gene end by 0 bases; junction bases not matched to a gene: 10. The CDR3 spells CASSQRLLRTGANTGELFF. The CDR3 DNA sequence: TGTGCCAGCAGCCAAAGGCTTCTAAGGACAGGGGCGAACACCGGGGAGCTGTTTTTT.

In this sample, this clone turned up once. The V gene is TRBV9, the J gene TRBJ2-3; 7 bases are a match to TRBD2. CDR3 length equals 15 residues. Unmatched junction bases numbered 10, after V lost 4 bases and J lost 5 bases. Germline V CDR1 and CDR2: SGDLS, YYNGEE. The CDR3 bases are TGTGCCAGCAGCCGAACCTCGGGAGGAATAGATACGCAGTATTTT. Protein product: CASSRTSGGIDTQYF. Looking up the rest from reference TRBV9 and TRBJ2-3 gives the full variable domain: DSGVTQTPKHLITATGQRVTLRCSPRSGDLSVYWYQQSLDQGLQFLIQYYNGEERAKGNILERFSAQQFPDLHSELNLSSLELGDSALYFCASSRTSGGIDTQYFGPGTRLTVL.

This clone was seen once. The V and J genes are TRBV2 and TRBJ1-6; tentatively, D is TRBD1 (6 bases). Trimming cost V 6 bases and J 9 bases, with 24 bases left between them. Germline-derived CDR1 and CDR2 are SNHLY and FYNNEI. CDR3 size: 17 residues. The CDR3 region is CASRSTRLGGVSSPLHF. The CDR3 DNA sequence: TGTGCCAGCAGGTCAACACGGCTTGGGGGCGTAAGTTCACCCCTCCACTTT.

This chain joins TRBV30 and TRBJ1-2; TRBD1 might be the D (5 bases). The CDR3 runs 13 residues. Per the germline V gene, CDR1 is GTSNPN and CDR2 is SVGIG (reference sequence). The ends were cut back, 1 base at V and 6 bases at J, with 12 bases in the middle. The CDR3 bases are TGTGCCTGGAGTGCCTTTGTACAGGATGGCTACACCTTC. Its translation is CAWSAFVQDGYTF.